The text below deals with one T cell receptor beta chain. TCRdb's table, derived via immunoSEQ multiplex PCR, lists solely in-frame clones and lacks some. This sample yields some 760,000 clones, of which 75% to 90% are seen a single time; more than 0.01% belongs to the top ten. The CDR3 is 15 residues long. Germline V gene sequence: CDR1 SGHTA, CDR2 FQGTGA. V shed 3 bases, J shed 4 bases, and the junction held 1 base outside the gene matches. The data derive from a study of shared T cell receptors in the human thymus. Separately, the same data were catalogued under a study of human thymus T cells.

The sample consisted of thymocytes. The chain carries TRBV7-3 and TRBJ2-3; 13 bases align to TRBD2. The receptor's source is a girl younger than two with a congenital heart defect. CDR3 protein: CASSLGLAGPDTQYF. CDR3 DNA sequence: TGTGCCAGCAGCTTGGGACTAGCGGGGCCAGATACGCAGTATTTT.